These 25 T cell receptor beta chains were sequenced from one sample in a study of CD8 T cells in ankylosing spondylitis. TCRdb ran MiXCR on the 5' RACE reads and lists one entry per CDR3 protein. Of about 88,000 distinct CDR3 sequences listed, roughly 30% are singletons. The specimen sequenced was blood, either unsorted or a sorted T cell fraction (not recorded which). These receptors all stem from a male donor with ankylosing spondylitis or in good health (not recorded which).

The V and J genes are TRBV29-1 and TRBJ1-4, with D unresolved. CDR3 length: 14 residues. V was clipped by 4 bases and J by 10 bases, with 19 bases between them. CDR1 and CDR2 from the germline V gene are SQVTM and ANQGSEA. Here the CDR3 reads CSVAISGVDGKLFF. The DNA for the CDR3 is TGCAGCGTTGCTATCTCGGGAGTAGATGGAAAACTGTTTTTT.

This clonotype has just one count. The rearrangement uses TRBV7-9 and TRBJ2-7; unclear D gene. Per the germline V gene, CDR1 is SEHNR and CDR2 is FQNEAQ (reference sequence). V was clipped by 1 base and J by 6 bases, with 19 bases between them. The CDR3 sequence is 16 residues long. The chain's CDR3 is CASSLVPPGPSSEQYF. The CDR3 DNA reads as TGTGCCAGCAGCTTAGTACCACCAGGACCGAGTTCCGAGCAGTACTTC.

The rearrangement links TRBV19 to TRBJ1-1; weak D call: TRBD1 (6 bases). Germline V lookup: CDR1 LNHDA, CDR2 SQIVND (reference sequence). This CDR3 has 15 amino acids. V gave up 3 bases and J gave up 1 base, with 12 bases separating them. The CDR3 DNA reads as TGTGCCAGTAGTATCAACACAGGGAGGAACACTGAAGCTTTCTTT. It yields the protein CASSINTGRNTEAFF.

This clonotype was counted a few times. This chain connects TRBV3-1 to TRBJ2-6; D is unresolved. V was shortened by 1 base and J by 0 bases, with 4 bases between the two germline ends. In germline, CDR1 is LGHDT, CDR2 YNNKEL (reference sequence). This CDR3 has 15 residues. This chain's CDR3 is CASSQVVSGANVLTF. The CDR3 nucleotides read TGTGCCAGCAGCCAAGTCGTCTCTGGGGCCAACGTCCTGACTTTC.

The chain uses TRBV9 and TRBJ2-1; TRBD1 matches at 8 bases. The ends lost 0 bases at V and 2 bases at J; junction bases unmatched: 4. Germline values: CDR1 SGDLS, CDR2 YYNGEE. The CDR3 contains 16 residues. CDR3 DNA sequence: TGTGCCAGCAGCGTAGCGGGACAGGAGCCCTACAATGAGCAGTTCTTC. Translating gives CASSVAGQEPYNEQFF.

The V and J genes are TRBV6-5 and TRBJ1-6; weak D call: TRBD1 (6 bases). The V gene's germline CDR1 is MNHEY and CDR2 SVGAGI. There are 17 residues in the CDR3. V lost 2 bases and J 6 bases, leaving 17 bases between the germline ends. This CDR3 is CASSYSLRQGSNSPLHF. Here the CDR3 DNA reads TGTGCCAGCAGTTACAGTCTCCGGCAGGGGAGTAATTCACCCCTCCACTTT.

The CDR3 reads CASSLAFWRQNTEAFF. CDR3 in DNA: TGTGCCAGCAGCTTGGCCTTCTGGAGGCAGAACACTGAAGCTTTCTTT. The gene calls are TRBV5-5 and TRBJ1-1; D call uncertain. Per the germline V gene, CDR1 is SGHKS and CDR2 is YYEKEE (reference sequence). The CDR3 has 16 residues. The germline V and J ends were trimmed by 0 bases and 1 base, with 13 bases remaining between them.

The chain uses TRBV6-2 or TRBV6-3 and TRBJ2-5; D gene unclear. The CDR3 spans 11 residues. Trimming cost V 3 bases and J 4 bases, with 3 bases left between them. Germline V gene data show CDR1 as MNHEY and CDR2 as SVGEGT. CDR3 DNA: TGTGCCAGCAGTTATACAGAGACCCAGTACTTC. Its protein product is CASSYTETQYF.

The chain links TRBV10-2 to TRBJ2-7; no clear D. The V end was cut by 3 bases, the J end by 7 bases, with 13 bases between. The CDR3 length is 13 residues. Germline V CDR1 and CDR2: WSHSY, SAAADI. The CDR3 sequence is CASSESLPREQYF. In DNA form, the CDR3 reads TGCGCCAGCAGTGAAAGTCTACCACGGGAGCAGTACTTC.

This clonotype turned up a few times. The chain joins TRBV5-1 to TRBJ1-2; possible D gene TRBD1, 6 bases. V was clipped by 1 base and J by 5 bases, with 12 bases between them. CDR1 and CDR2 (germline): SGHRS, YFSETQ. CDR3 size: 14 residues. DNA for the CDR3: TGCGCCAGCAGCTTGAAACAGGGCCCTTATGGCTACACCTTC. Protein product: CASSLKQGPYGYTF. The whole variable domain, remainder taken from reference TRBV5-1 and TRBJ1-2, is KAGVTQTPRYLIKTRGQQVTLSCSPISGHRSVSWYQQTPGQGLQFLFEYFSETQRNKGNFPGRFSGRQFSNSRSEMNVSTLELGDSALYLCASSLKQGPYGYTFGSGTRLTVV.

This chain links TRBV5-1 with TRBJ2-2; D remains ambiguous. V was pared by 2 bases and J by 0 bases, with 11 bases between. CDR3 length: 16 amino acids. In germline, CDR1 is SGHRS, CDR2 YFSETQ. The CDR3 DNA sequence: TGCGCCAGCAGCTTATTTTCCAACGCGAACACCGGGGAGCTGTTTTTT. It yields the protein CASSLFSNANTGELFF.

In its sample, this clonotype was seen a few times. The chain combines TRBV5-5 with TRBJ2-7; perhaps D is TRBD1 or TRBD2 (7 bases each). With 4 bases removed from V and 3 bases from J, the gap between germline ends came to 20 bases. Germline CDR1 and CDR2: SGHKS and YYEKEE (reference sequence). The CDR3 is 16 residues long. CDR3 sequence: CASSPQGGAGFYEQYF. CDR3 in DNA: TGTGCCAGCAGCCCCCAGGGGGGGGCGGGGTTCTACGAGCAGTACTTC.

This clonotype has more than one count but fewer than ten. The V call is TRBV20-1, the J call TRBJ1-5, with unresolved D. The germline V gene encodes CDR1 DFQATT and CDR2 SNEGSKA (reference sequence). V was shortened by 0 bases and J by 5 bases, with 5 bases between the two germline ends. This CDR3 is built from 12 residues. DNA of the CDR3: TGCAGTGCTAGAGACCGATATCAGCCCCAGCATTTT. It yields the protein CSARDRYQPQHF.

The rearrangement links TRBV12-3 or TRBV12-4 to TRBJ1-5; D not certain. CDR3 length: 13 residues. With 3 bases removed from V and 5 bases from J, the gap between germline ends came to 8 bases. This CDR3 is CASSLDGYQPQHF. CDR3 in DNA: TGTGCCAGCAGTTTGGACGGGTATCAGCCCCAGCATTTT.

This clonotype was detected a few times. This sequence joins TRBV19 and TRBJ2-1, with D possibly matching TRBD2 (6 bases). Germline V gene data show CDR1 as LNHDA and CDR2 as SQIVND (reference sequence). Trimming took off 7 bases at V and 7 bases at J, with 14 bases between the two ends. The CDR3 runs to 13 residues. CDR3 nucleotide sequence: TGTGCCAGTACCGGGGGTCAGATAAATGAGCAGTTCTTC. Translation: CASTGGQINEQFF.

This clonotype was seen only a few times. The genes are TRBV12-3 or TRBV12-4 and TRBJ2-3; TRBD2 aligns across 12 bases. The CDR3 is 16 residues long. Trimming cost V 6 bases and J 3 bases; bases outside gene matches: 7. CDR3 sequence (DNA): TGTGCCAGCAGCCTTCTGACTAGCGGGGGAACAGATACGCAGTATTTT. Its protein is CASSLLTSGGTDTQYF.

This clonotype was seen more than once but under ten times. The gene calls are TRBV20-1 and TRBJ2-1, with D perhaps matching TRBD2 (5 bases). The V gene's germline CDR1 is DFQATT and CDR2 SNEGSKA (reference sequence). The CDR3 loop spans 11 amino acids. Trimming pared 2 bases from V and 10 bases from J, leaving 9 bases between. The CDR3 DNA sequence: TGCAGTGCTAGAATTCAGCGGGAGCAGTTCTTC. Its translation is CSARIQREQFF.

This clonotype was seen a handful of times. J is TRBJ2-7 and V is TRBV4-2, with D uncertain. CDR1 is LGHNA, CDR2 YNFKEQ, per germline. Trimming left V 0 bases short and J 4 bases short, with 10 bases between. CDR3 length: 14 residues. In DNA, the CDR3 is TGTGCCAGCAGCCAAGACAGACCGGAGTACGAGCAGTACTTC. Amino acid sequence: CASSQDRPEYEQYF.

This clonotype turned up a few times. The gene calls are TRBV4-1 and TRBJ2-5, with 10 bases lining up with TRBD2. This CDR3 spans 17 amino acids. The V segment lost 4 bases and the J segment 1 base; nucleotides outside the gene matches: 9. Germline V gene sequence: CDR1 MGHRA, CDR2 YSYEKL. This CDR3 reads CASSRAPSGSFQETQYF. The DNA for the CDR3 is TGCGCCAGCAGCCGAGCACCTAGCGGGAGCTTCCAAGAGACCCAGTACTTC.

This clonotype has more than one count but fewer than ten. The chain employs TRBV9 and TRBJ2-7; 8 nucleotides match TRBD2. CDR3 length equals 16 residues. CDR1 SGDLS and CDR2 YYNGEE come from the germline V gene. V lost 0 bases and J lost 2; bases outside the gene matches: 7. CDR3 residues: CASSVGGSGLAYEQYF. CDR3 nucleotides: TGTGCCAGCAGCGTAGGTGGATCGGGACTAGCCTACGAGCAGTACTTC.

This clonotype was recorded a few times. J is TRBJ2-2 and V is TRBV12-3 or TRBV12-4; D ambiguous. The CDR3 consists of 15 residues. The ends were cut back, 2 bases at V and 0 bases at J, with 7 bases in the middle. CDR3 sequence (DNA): TGTGCCAGCAGTTTACCCCGAGCGAACACCGGGGAGCTGTTTTTT. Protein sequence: CASSLPRANTGELFF.

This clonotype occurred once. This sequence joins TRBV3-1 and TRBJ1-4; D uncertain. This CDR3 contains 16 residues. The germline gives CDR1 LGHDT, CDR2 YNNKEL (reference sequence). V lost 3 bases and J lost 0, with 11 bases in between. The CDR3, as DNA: TGTGCCAGCAGCCATCCATTACAAGCAACTAATGAAAAACTGTTTTTT. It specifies CASSHPLQATNEKLFF. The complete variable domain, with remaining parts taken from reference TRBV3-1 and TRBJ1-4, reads DTAVSQTPKYLVTQMGNDKSIKCEQNLGHDTMYWYKQDSKKFLKIMFSYNNKELIINETVPNRFSPKSPDKAHLNLHINSLELGDSAVYFCASSHPLQATNEKLFFGSGTQLSVL.

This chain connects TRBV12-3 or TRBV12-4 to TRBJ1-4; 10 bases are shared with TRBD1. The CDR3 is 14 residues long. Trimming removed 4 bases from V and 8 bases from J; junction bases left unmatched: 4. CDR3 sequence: CASSSGQGREKLFF. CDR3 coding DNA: TGTGCCAGCAGTTCGGGACAGGGGAGAGAAAAACTGTTTTTT.

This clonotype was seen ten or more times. The CDR3 nucleotides are TGCGCCAGCAGCTTGGCAGACCCTCTAGATACGCAGTATTTT. This gives the protein CASSLADPLDTQYF. The chain joins TRBV5-1 to TRBJ2-3; D is ambiguous. This CDR3 has 14 residues. Germline CDR1 is SGHRS and CDR2 is YFSETQ. V gave up 0 bases and J gave up 5 bases, with 10 bases separating them.

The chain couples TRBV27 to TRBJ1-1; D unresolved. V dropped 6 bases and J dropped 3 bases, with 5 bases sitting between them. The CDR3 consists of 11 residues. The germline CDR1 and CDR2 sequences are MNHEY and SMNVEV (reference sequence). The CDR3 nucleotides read TGTGCCAGCAGGATTGACACTGAAGCTTTCTTT. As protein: CASRIDTEAFF.